These 9 T cell receptor beta chains were all obtained from the same sample, sequenced in a study of blood T cell repertoires in COVID-19. Some clones are missing from TCRdb's copy, which holds only in-frame ones; the method was immunoSEQ multiplex PCR. Among around 53,000 clones listed, around 84% were seen once. Input material: peripheral blood. These receptors were collected from a man between 65 and 85 years old with active COVID-19.

V is TRBV19 and J is TRBJ1-2, with D uncertain. Germline values: CDR1 LNHDA, CDR2 SQIVND (reference sequence). With 6 bases removed from V and 7 bases from J, the gap between germline ends came to 9 bases. The CDR3 sequence is 11 residues long. In DNA, the CDR3 is TGTGCCAGTAGGTCCGGGGTTGGCTACACCTTC. This translates into CASRSGVGYTF.

The V gene is TRBV18, the J gene TRBJ2-2; possible D gene TRBD2, 6 bases. The CDR3 sequence is 16 residues long. Trimming left V 1 base short and J 5 bases short, with 14 bases between. Germline CDR1 KGHSH, CDR2 LQKENI. The CDR3 spells CASSPLSRERTGELFF. The DNA of the CDR3 is TGTGCCAGCTCACCACTTTCTCGGGAGAGAACCGGGGAGCTGTTTTTT.

DNA for the CDR3: TGTGCCAGCAGTGGGAAGGCTAGCGTTCAAGAGACCCAGTACTTC. This gives the protein CASSGKASVQETQYF. The chain recombines TRBV2 with TRBJ2-5; D possibly corresponds to TRBD2 (6 bases). Trimming stripped 4 bases from V and 2 bases from J, with 14 bases between. Germline values: CDR1 SNHLY, CDR2 FYNNEI. This CDR3 spans 15 amino acids. The entire variable domain, with the rest obtained from reference TRBV2 and TRBJ2-5, is as follows: EPEVTQTPSHQVTQMGQEVILRCVPISNHLYFYWYRQILGQKVEFLVSFYNNEISEKSEIFDDQFSVERPDGSNFTLKIRSTKLEDSAMYFCASSGKASVQETQYFGPGTRLLVL.

The V gene is TRBV18, the J gene TRBJ2-6, with 8 bases aligning to TRBD1. This CDR3 is built from 16 residues. V lost 4 bases, J lost 4 bases, and 6 bases stayed unmatched. Germline CDR1 reads KGHSH; CDR2 reads LQKENI. CDR3 sequence reads: CASSRSTGVGANVLTF. In DNA form, the CDR3 reads TGTGCCAGCTCACGATCGACAGGGGTCGGGGCCAACGTCCTGACTTTC. Combining the CDR3 with reference TRBV18 and TRBJ2-6 gives the whole variable domain NAGVMQNPRHLVRRRGQEARLRCSPMKGHSHVYWYRQLPEEGLKFMVYLQKENIIDESGMPKERFSAEFPKEGPSILRIQQVVRGDSAAYFCASSRSTGVGANVLTFGAGSRLTVL.

The V call is TRBV18, the J call TRBJ2-1; the match to TRBD2 covers 10 bases. In germline, CDR1 is KGHSH, CDR2 LQKENI. The junction had 3 bases not matched to a gene; V was cut back by 5 bases and J by 2 bases. The CDR3 runs 15 residues. The CDR3, as DNA: TGTGCCAGCTCAACCCTAGCGGGAGCCTACAATGAGCAGTTCTTC. Protein: CASSTLAGAYNEQFF.

The chain recombines TRBV4-2 with TRBJ1-3, with 7 nucleotides matching TRBD1. V was clipped by 3 bases and J by 2 bases; unmatched bases: 7. CDR3 size: 16 residues. CDR1 is LGHNA and CDR2 is YNFKEQ in the germline V gene. CDR3 nucleotides: TGTGCCAGCAGCCAGGGAGACAGGGCTGCTGGAAACACCATATATTTT. Protein: CASSQGDRAAGNTIYF.

The V gene is TRBV14, the J gene TRBJ1-1; D uncertain. Germline CDR1 and CDR2: SGHDN and FVKESK. This CDR3 region has 14 residues. Trimming took off 0 bases at V and 5 bases at J, with 10 bases between the two ends. The CDR3 is CASSQDLVGTEAFF. DNA for the CDR3: TGTGCCAGCAGCCAAGATTTAGTCGGGACTGAAGCTTTCTTT. The whole variable domain, remainder taken from reference TRBV14 and TRBJ1-1, is EAGVTQFPSHSVIEKGQTVTLRCDPISGHDNLYWYRRVMGKEIKFLLHFVKESKQDESGMPNNRFLAERTGGTYSTLKVQPAELEDSGVYFCASSQDLVGTEAFFGQGTRLTVV.

The J gene is TRBJ2-3, the V gene TRBV18, with 7 bases lining up with TRBD1. Germline CDR1 KGHSH, CDR2 LQKENI. The CDR3 is 15 residues long. With 0 bases clipped from V and 2 bases from J, the junction kept 2 bases outside the gene matches. The CDR3 reads CASSPPGQSTDTQYF. The CDR3 DNA sequence: TGTGCCAGCTCACCACCGGGACAGTCCACAGATACGCAGTATTTT.

This clone was picked up many times. The chain couples TRBV4-3 to TRBJ1-1; D perhaps matches TRBD1 (5 bases). The germline V gene has CDR1 LGHNA and CDR2 YSLEER. The CDR3 covers 13 residues. Trimming took 0 bases from V and 4 from J, leaving 6 bases between them. CDR3 amino acids: CASSQEGGTEAFF. As DNA, the CDR3 is TGCGCCAGCAGCCAAGAGGGGGGCACTGAAGCTTTCTTT.